Listed here are 24 T cell receptor beta chains from one sample, sequenced in a study of OX40 agonist ivuxolimab in advanced cancers. Only in-frame clones appear in the TCRdb table, and some are missing; sequencing was by immunoSEQ multiplex PCR. Among approximately 74,000 clones listed, around four fifths were seen once. Material: CD4+ or CD8+ T cells sorted from blood, obtained in a trial of the OX40 agonist ivuxolimab. The receptors here all came from an adult with an advanced solid tumor such as melanoma, head and neck, liver or kidney cancer.

V usage is TRBV6-6 and J usage is TRBJ2-7; D is perhaps TRBD1 or TRBD2 (5 bases each). The V gene lost 6 bases and the J gene lost 0 bases, with 15 bases spanning the gap. Germline V gene data show CDR1 as MNHNY and CDR2 as SVGAGI (reference sequence). The CDR3 runs to 15 residues. CDR3 sequence (DNA): TGTGCCAGCAGGCTGGGTGGGGGTAGCTCCTACGAGCAGTACTTC. Amino acid sequence: CASRLGGGSSYEQYF.

The gene calls are TRBV25-1 and TRBJ1-1; 12 nucleotides line up with TRBD1. Germline V gene data show CDR1 as MGHDK and CDR2 as SYGVNS. The CDR3 is made up of 15 amino acids. V lost 3 bases to trimming and J lost 6 bases; unmatched junction nucleotides: 5. The CDR3 region is CASSDLGQGAPEAFF. In nucleotides, the CDR3 is TGTGCCAGCAGTGACTTGGGACAGGGGGCCCCTGAAGCTTTCTTT.

This chain joins TRBV5-6 and TRBJ2-5, with 9 bases identical to TRBD2. Trimming removed 1 base from V and 9 bases from J; junction bases left unmatched: 10. Germline V gene sequence: CDR1 SGHDT, CDR2 YYEEEE. The CDR3 has 15 amino acids. The chain's CDR3 is CASSLIAGGTTAQYF. CDR3 DNA: TGTGCCAGCAGCTTGATCGCGGGGGGGACGACGGCCCAGTACTTC. The variable domain in full, with the rest retrieved from reference TRBV5-6 and TRBJ2-5, is DAGVTQSPTHLIKTRGQQVTLRCSPKSGHDTVSWYQQALGQGPQFIFQYYEEEERQRGNFPDRFSGHQFPNYSSELNVNALLLGDSALYLCASSLIAGGTTAQYFGPGTRLLVL.

The chain combines TRBV5-1 with TRBJ2-2; D unclear. V was shortened by 0 bases and J by 5 bases, with 14 bases between the two germline ends. The CDR3 has 16 residues. The germline gives CDR1 SGHRS, CDR2 YFSETQ. Here the CDR3 reads CASSLAYDSGTGELFF. CDR3 DNA: TGCGCCAGCAGCTTGGCGTATGACTCGGGTACCGGGGAGCTGTTTTTT.

The CDR3 protein is CASSPKYRGSRAYEQYF. CDR3 coding DNA: TGTGCCAGCAGTCCCAAGTACCGGGGCTCACGCGCCTACGAGCAGTACTTC. This chain connects TRBV28 to TRBJ2-7; D may match TRBD1 or TRBD2 (5 bases each). CDR3 length equals 17 residues. V lost 5 bases, J lost 2 bases, and 22 bases lay in between. Germline assignment: CDR1 MDHEN and CDR2 SYDVKM.

The chain couples TRBV5-4 to TRBJ2-2, with D maybe TRBD1 (5 bases). This CDR3 has 15 residues. Trimming took 4 bases from V and 1 from J, leaving 11 bases between them. Germline CDR1 is SGHNT and CDR2 is YYREEE (reference sequence). In DNA, the CDR3 is TGTGCCAGCAGCGGGATGGACAAGAACACCGGGGAGCTGTTTTTT. Translation gives CASSGMDKNTGELFF.

The V call is TRBV5-6, the J call TRBJ1-2, with no clear D. This CDR3 is built from 15 residues. Looked up from germline, CDR1 is SGHDT and CDR2 is YYEEEE. The V end lost 0 bases, the J end lost 3 bases, and 12 bases lay between the germline ends. The CDR3 here is CASSLEAGGDYGYTF. DNA of the CDR3: TGTGCCAGCAGCTTGGAGGCAGGAGGAGACTATGGCTACACCTTC.

This sequence joins TRBV7-9 and TRBJ2-5; D gene uncertain. CDR1 is SEHNR, CDR2 FQNEAQ, per germline (reference sequence). Trimming removed 2 bases at V and 3 bases at J, with 10 bases between. The CDR3 runs to 14 residues. CDR3 sequence reads: CASSLLSQKETQYF. The DNA for the CDR3 is TGTGCCAGCAGCTTATTGTCTCAGAAAGAGACCCAGTACTTC. Drawing the rest from reference TRBV7-9 and TRBJ2-5, the complete variable domain is DTGVSQNPRHKITKRGQNVTFRCDPISEHNRLYWYRQTLGQGPEFLTYFQNEAQLEKSRLLSDRFSAERPKGSFSTLEIQRTEQGDSAMYLCASSLLSQKETQYFGPGTRLLVL.

V and J are TRBV5-5 and TRBJ1-1; TRBD1 is a possible D gene (5 bases). Deletions cut 4 bases from V and 0 bases from J, with 13 bases between. Germline-derived CDR1 and CDR2 are SGHKS and YYEKEE (reference sequence). The CDR3 loop spans 15 amino acids. CDR3 coding DNA: TGTGCCAGCAGCCTGACCGGGACGGTGAACACTGAAGCTTTCTTT. It specifies CASSLTGTVNTEAFF.

The genes are TRBV2 and TRBJ1-6, with 12 bases fitting TRBD1. Per germline, CDR1 SNHLY and CDR2 FYNNEI. The CDR3 has 14 residues. V dropped 8 bases and J dropped 7; count of bases not matched to a gene: 3. The CDR3 DNA sequence: TGTGCCAGCGGGGGGACAGGGGGCAATTCACCCCTCCACTTT. This codes for CASGGTGGNSPLHF.

The chain uses TRBV5-5 and TRBJ1-6; D is possibly TRBD1 (5 bases). Germline V gene data show CDR1 as SGHKS and CDR2 as YYEKEE (reference sequence). This CDR3 has 17 residues. V was clipped by 0 bases and J by 10 bases, with 20 bases between them. This CDR3 is CASSLAGEPIYESPLHF. DNA for the CDR3: TGTGCCAGCAGCTTGGCGGGGGAACCCATATATGAATCACCCCTCCACTTT.

The chain recombines TRBV25-1 with TRBJ2-3, with 7 bases matching TRBD1. V shed 2 bases and J 3 bases; nucleotides not matched to a gene: 5. The CDR3 has 15 amino acids. Looked up from germline, CDR1 is MGHDK and CDR2 is SYGVNS. This chain's CDR3 is CASSEKGQKTDTQYF. The CDR3 nucleotides read TGTGCCAGCAGTGAAAAGGGACAGAAAACAGATACGCAGTATTTT.

The chain carries TRBV30 and TRBJ2-7; TRBD2 aligns across 7 bases. CDR1 and CDR2 from the germline V gene are GTSNPN and SVGIG (reference sequence). The ends lost 0 bases at V and 5 bases at J; junction bases unmatched: 19. CDR3 size: 18 residues. The CDR3 sequence is CAWSVRSPLGGSLNEQYF. In nucleotides, the CDR3 is TGTGCCTGGAGTGTACGGTCTCCCCTAGGCGGGAGCTTGAACGAGCAGTACTTC.

This chain uses TRBV20-1 with TRBJ1-2, with D possibly TRBD1 on 6 matching bases. Per the germline V gene, CDR1 is DFQATT and CDR2 is SNEGSKA (reference sequence). Trimming cost V 6 bases and J 4 bases, with 9 bases left between them. This CDR3 has 11 amino acids. The CDR3 coding sequence is TGCAGTGCCAGGGGCAGCTATGGCTACACCTTC. Translated, it gives CSARGSYGYTF.

DNA for the CDR3: TGTGCCAGCAGTTACGGGAGTAACAGGGTGAACACTGAAGCTTTCTTT. This sequence encodes CASSYGSNRVNTEAFF. V gene TRBV6-5 combines with J gene TRBJ1-1; D is possibly TRBD1 (6 bases). V lost 2 bases, J lost 0 bases, and 13 bases lay in between. The CDR3 is 16 residues long. Germline loops: CDR1 MNHEY, CDR2 SVGAGI.

The CDR3 region has the DNA TGTGCCAGCAGCGGTAGCGTTGCGGCCAAAAACATTCAGTACTTC. Translated: CASSGSVAAKNIQYF. The rearrangement links TRBV7-8 to TRBJ2-4; tentative D call: TRBD2 (5 bases). V lost 5 bases and J lost 1, with 12 bases in between. The germline V gene encodes CDR1 SGHVS and CDR2 FQNEAQ. The CDR3 is made up of 15 amino acids.

The chain has TRBV20-1 and TRBJ2-2; D remains unclear. V gave up 3 bases and J gave up 5 bases, with 4 bases separating them. CDR1 DFQATT and CDR2 SNEGSKA come from the germline V gene (reference sequence). This CDR3 has 11 residues. The CDR3 DNA reads as TGCAGTGCTAGGTTGACCGGGGAGCTGTTTTTT. Protein sequence: CSARLTGELFF.

V and J are TRBV19 and TRBJ1-1; weak D call: TRBD1 (6 bases). The CDR3 length is 14 residues. Looked up from germline, CDR1 is LNHDA and CDR2 is SQIVND (reference sequence). V was clipped by 6 bases and J by 0 bases, with 11 bases between them. As DNA, the CDR3 is TGTGCCAGTAGAGTGGGGACAATGAACACTGAAGCTTTCTTT. Translation: CASRVGTMNTEAFF.

CDR3 amino acids: CASRKNLAGAYYEQYF. CDR3 sequence (DNA): TGTGCCAGCCGGAAAAACTTAGCGGGCGCATACTACGAGCAGTACTTC. The J gene is TRBJ2-7, the V gene TRBV27; TRBD2 matches at 7 bases. The V gene's germline CDR1 is MNHEY and CDR2 SMNVEV (reference sequence). V lost 8 bases and J lost 3; bases outside the gene matches: 16. This CDR3 spans 16 amino acids.

This chain joins TRBV6-6 and TRBJ1-5, with 7 bases matching TRBD1. The CDR3 spans 14 residues. V dropped 7 bases and J dropped 6; count of bases not matched to a gene: 9. CDR1 and CDR2 from the germline V gene are MNHNY and SVGAGI (reference sequence). In DNA form, the CDR3 reads TGTGCCAGCACGATAACAGGGGCAGGTCAGCCCCAGCATTTT. It specifies CASTITGAGQPQHF.

The chain couples TRBV5-4 to TRBJ2-2; 7 bases agree with TRBD2. CDR1 and CDR2 (germline): SGHNT, YYREEE (reference sequence). The CDR3 is 17 residues long. With 3 bases clipped from V and 2 bases from J, the junction kept 10 bases outside the gene matches. In DNA form, the CDR3 reads TGTGCCAGCAGCTCGGGGGGACCCAATGTCAACACCGGGGAGCTGTTTTTT. Translating it yields CASSSGGPNVNTGELFF.

The genes are TRBV19 and TRBJ2-7; 8 nucleotides line up with TRBD2. The ends lost 8 bases at V and 0 bases at J; junction bases unmatched: 6. The CDR3 spans 14 residues. The germline V gene has CDR1 LNHDA and CDR2 SQIVND (reference sequence). CDR3 amino acids: CASREGGSSYEQYF. As DNA, the CDR3 is TGTGCCAGTCGGGAGGGAGGGAGCTCCTACGAGCAGTACTTC.

The chain employs TRBV10-3 and TRBJ2-3; 9 bases line up with TRBD2. V shed 6 bases, J shed 0 bases, and the junction held 7 bases outside the gene matches. This CDR3 comprises 16 residues. Per the germline V gene, CDR1 is ENHRY and CDR2 is SYGVKD. CDR3 loop: CAISPTSGASTDTQYF. CDR3 coding DNA: TGTGCCATCAGCCCGACTAGCGGTGCTAGCACAGATACGCAGTATTTT.

The chain couples TRBV5-1 to TRBJ2-7, with 10 bases identical to TRBD2. This CDR3 spans 14 amino acids. The trim removed 1 base at V and 5 bases at J, leaving 3 bases unmatched. CDR1 and CDR2 from the germline V gene are SGHRS and YFSETQ. The CDR3 spells CASSLNLAGDEQYF. The CDR3 coding sequence is TGCGCCAGCAGCTTGAACCTAGCGGGAGACGAGCAGTACTTC.